This paragraph reports one T cell receptor beta chain. Which antigen it targets is not known. Base quality data are lacking; no much larger clone is found one base away. Including cysteine and phenylalanine, the CDR3 has 14 amino acids. Left in the record is the CDR3 DNA by itself, 42 bases read in frame from the first base. In the germline V gene, CDR1 corresponds to SGHAT and CDR2 to FQNNGV. Trimming removed 3 bases from V and 0 bases from J, leaving 8 bases between the germline ends. The donors belonged to the validation cohort of approximately 130 subjects, which was separate from the roughly 680-subject first cohort. These data come from a study of cytomegalovirus exposure and HLA in healthy donors (dated by TCRdb to the late 2010s). Regarding the research as a whole: A later analysis indicated that the 100 to 150 validation repertoires were generated on the platform also employed for the 700 or so repertoires of the first cohort. The study aimed to test whether cataloging public T cell receptors could reveal signatures of past pathogen exposure. A separate validation cohort of roughly 130 different subjects was used in addition to the approximately 700-subject first cohort. The study combined high-throughput TCR immunosequencing, statistical association of individual TCRs with disease status, and machine learning to predict cytomegalovirus infection status. The full study reports these points: The authors suggested that the approach could potentially be generalized to other disease states and immunological phenotypes. Most TCR sequences were seen in very few donors, while some public TCRs were found in many individuals. In the study, some 180 TCR beta chains were listed as associated with cytomegalovirus. In a later analysis, TCRs clustered in the first cohort were found to also tend to co-occur in the roughly 120 validation repertoires, with approximately 95% of cluster scores above 0. Cytomegalovirus status was reported to be diagnosed by the classifier with high specificity and sensitivity in both the original and validation cohorts. All 120 or so repertoires were used to score co-occurrence in the validation cohort in a later analysis, because that analysis had no HLA typing for the cohort. A few of the identified cytomegalovirus-associated TCR beta chains were confirmed in vitro to be specific for cytomegalovirus antigens.

The library came from the immunoSEQ multiplex PCR assay. The original pipeline was this. A statistical classification framework was built to diagnose cytomegalovirus status from the catalog of TCR beta chain sequences. In TCRdb, the immuneACCESS table is reduced to in-frame sequences with V and J assigned. These tables do not hold every clone; where another copy was compared, an unresolved V gene accounts for under half, and the others remain unexplained. V, J and clone size are those of that table, while D and trimming were read from the DNA. The sample table shows over 50,000 clones, and about 91% are seen once. The ten largest clones represent approximately 5.3% of the sample.

The TCR was taken from a man aged 18 to 29 in good health and CMV-seropositive. The V gene is TRBV11-2 and the J gene is TRBJ1-1, with TRBD1 as a weak D call on 6 bases. The sample was PBMCs. The sequence in DNA is TGTGCCAGCAGCTTCAGGGGTATGAACACTGAAGCTTTCTTT. This is translated as CASSFRGMNTEAFF.